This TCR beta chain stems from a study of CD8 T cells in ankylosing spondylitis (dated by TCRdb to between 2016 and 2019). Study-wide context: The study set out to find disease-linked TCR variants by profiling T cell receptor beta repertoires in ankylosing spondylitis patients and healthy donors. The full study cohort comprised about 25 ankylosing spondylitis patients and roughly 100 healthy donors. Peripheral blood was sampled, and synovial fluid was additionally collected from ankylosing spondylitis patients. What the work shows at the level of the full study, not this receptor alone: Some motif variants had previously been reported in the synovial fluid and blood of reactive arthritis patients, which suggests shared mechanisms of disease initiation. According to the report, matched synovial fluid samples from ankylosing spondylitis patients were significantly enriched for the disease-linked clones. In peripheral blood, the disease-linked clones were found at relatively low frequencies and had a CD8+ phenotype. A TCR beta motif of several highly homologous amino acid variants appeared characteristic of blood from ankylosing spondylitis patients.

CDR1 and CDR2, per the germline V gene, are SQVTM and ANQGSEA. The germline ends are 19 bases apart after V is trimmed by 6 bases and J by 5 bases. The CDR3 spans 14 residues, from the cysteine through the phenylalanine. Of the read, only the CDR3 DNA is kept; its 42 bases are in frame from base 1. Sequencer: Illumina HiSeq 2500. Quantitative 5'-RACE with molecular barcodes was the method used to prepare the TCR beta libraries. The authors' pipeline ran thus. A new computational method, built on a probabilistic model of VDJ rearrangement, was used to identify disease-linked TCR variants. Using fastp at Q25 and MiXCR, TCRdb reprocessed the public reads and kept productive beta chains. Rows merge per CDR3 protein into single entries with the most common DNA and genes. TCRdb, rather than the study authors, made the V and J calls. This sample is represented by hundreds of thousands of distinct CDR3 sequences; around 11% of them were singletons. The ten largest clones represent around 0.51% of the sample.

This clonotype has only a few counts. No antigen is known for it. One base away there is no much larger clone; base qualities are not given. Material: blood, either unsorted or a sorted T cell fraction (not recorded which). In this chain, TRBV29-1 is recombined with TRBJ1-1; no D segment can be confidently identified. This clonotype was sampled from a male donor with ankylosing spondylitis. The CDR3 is CSVSWPRRDTEAFF. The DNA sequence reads TGCAGCGTATCTTGGCCAAGGAGGGATACTGAAGCTTTCTTT.